This T cell receptor (beta chain) originates from a study of human T cells and chemical hapten exposure (dated by TCRdb to about 2021). Regarding the research as a whole: For sensitization, 2% DPC in acetone was applied to a 2 cm by 2 cm area of upper inner arm skin. Patients additionally received weekly therapeutic DPC doses to the scalp throughout the approximately 22-week study period. Patch tests used Finn chambers with 0.01% DPC on the upper back, scored after 6 days by International Contact Dermatitis Research Group standards. Most of the patients in the cohort were female, and the cohort covered alopecia areata with under or over 50% scalp involvement, alopecia totalis and alopecia universalis. Libraries were pooled for sequencing, and per-sample TCR yields varied mainly because of small differences in library volumes within the pool. This study followed changes in the peripheral blood TCR repertoire in vivo during primary and secondary sensitization of alopecia patients to the hapten diphenylcyclopropenone (DPC). Blood samples were taken from patients before sensitization (week 0) and then at 2, 6 and about 24 weeks after DPC sensitization. Around 29 alopecia patients provided blood for TCR sequencing at one to four time points (pre-sensitization, 2, 6 and 24 weeks).

Receptor amplification or capture employed RACE. Instrument used: NextSeq 500. During library preparation, unique molecular identifiers were attached to individual cDNA molecules so that TCRs could be counted in a quantitative, reproducible way. Both TCR alpha and TCR beta chains were sequenced from each blood RNA sample. Per the authors' processing: A median of around 96,000 TCRs per sample was observed, with a range of 23,224 to 690,600. The Decombinator software suite was used to annotate the V, J and CDR3 of the TCR reads. Every sample was subsampled to the same number of TCRs (28,000) for the PS versus PT1 abundance plots. Expanded TCRs were defined as absent before sensitization and observed at least eight times at the 2-week time point. The public reads were quality trimmed at Q25 with fastp and then assembled into clones with MiXCR by TCRdb, keeping productive beta chains. Every CDR3 protein is listed once, alongside the most common genes and DNA of its rows. V and J calls and clone size were set by TCRdb, not the authors. The sample table lists around 180,000 distinct CDR3 sequences, 25% to 30% of them with a count of one. The top ten constitute approximately 3% of the sample.

Points on this clonotype: Its antigen is still unknown. No base-level quality is on record; no much larger clone is a single base apart.

Sample time point, as interpreted from the label and publication: pre-sensitization, week 0. This specimen's treatment or condition label, per the study, means: therapeutic diphenylcyclopropenone sensitization with weekly scalp DPC. At each patch-test visit, blood was drawn before the patch test was applied. Eligible patients were aged 18 to 70, diagnosed with alopecia, deemed suitable for DPC therapy, and excluded if pregnant. Unfractionated whole blood was collected in Tempus Blood RNA tubes, and total RNA was extracted from that blood. The investigation overall reported the following: Significantly more large CDR3 similarity clusters were formed by expanded TCRs than by pre-sensitization or healthy control sets, consistent with antigen-driven responses. Because every patient had alopecia, a presumed autoimmune disease, the patients' immune response might differ from that of healthy individuals. Patch test score correlated positively with the number of PT1 expanded TCRs, reaching significance at thresholds 8, 16 and 32 but not at 4. After repeated subsampling, changes were observed in the strength of the expansion versus patch-test correlation and in the threshold at which the correlation became significant. The number of TCRs above 1 in 1000 frequency did not change with DPC sensitization; there was no evidence of global repertoire structure alterations.

Trimming takes 0 bases off V and 2 bases off J; junction bases not matched to a gene: 10. The CDR3 goes from the cysteine to the phenylalanine over 19 residues. The kept DNA is CDR3 alone, 57 bases in frame from the first base. Reading the germline V gene gives CDR1 MDHEN and CDR2 SYDVKM. This material consisted of whole blood, taken in connection with sensitization to the hapten diphenylcyclopropenone (DPC). This chain joins TRBV28 to TRBJ2-5, with 12 bases in between that match TRBD2. This clonotype was obtained from a woman aged 30 to 39 with alopecia areata. Some clones in this sample may be carry-over from other donors' samples. The DNA reads as follows: TGTGCCAGCAGTTTATGGCCTAGCGGGGGGGCCCTCCAACAAGAGACCCAGTACTTC. Translation gives CASSLWPSGGALQQETQYF. The CDR3, completed at both ends by the reference TRBV28 and TRBJ2-5 genes, gives the full variable domain DVKVTQSSRYLVKRTGEKVFLECVQDMDHENMFWYRQDPGLGLRLIYFSYDVKMKEKGDIPEGYSVSREKKERFSLILESASTNQTSMYLCASSLWPSGGALQQETQYFGPGTRLLVL.